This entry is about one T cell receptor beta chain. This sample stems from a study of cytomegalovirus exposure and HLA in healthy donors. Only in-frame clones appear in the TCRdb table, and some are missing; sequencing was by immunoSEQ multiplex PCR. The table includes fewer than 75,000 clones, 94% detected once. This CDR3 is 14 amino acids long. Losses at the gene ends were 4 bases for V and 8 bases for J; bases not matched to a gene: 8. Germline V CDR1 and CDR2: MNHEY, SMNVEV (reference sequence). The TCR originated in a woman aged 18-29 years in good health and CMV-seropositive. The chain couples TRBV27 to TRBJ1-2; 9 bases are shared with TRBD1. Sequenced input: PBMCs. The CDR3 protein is CASSWVTGGGGYTF. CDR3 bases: TGTGCCAGCAGTTGGGTAACAGGGGGCGGGGGCTACACCTTC.